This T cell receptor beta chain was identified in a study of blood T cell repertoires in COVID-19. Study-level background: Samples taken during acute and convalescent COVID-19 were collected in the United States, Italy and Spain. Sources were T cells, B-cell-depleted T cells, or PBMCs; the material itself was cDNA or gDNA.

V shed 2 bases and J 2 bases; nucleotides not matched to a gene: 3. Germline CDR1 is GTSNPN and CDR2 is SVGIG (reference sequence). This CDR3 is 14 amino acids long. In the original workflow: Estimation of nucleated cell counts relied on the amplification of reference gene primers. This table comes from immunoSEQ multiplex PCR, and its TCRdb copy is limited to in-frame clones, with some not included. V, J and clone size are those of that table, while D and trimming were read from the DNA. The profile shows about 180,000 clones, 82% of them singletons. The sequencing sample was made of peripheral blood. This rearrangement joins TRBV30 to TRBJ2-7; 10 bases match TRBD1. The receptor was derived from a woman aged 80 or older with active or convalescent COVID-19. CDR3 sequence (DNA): TGTGCCTGGAGTTCGGGACAGGGGCCCTACGAGCAGTACTTC. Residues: CAWSSGQGPYEQYF.